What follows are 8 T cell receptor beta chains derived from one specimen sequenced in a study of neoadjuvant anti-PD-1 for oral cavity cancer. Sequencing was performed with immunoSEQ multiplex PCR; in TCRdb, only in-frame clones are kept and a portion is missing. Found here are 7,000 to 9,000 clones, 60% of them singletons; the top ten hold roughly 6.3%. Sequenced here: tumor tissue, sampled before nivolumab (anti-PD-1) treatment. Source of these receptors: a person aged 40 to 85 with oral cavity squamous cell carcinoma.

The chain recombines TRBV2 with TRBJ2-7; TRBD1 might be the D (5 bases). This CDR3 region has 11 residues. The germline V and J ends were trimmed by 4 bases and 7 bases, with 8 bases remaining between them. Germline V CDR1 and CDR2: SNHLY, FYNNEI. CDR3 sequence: CASSGRDEQYF. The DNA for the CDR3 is TGTGCCAGCAGTGGCAGGGATGAGCAGTACTTC.

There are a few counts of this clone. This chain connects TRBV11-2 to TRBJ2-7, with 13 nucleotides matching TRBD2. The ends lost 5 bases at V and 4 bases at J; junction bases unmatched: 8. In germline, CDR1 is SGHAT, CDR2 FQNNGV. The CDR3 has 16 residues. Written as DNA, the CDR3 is TGTGCCAGCAGCCTCCGGACTAGCGGGAGTATGTACGAGCAGTACTTC. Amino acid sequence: CASSLRTSGSMYEQYF.

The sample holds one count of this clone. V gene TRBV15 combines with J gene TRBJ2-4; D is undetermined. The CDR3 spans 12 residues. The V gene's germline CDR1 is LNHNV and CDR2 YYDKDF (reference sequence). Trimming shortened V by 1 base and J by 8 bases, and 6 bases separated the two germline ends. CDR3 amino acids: CATSRVSDIQYF. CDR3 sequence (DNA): TGTGCCACCAGCAGAGTATCGGACATTCAGTACTTC.

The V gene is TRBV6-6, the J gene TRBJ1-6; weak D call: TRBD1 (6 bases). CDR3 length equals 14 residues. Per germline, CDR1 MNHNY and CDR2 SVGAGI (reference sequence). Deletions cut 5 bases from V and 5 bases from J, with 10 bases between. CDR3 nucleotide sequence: TGTGCCAGCAGTCGGACAGAGCATAATTCACCCCTCCACTTT. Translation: CASSRTEHNSPLHF.

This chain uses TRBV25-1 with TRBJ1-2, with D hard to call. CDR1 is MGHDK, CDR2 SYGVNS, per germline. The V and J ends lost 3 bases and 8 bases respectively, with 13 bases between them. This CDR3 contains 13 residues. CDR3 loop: CASSDYEVRGYTF. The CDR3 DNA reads TGTGCCAGCAGTGATTATGAGGTGCGAGGCTACACCTTC.

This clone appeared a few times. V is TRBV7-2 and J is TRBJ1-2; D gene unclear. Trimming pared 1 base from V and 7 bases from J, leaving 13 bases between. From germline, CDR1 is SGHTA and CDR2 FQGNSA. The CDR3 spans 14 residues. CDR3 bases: TGTGCCAGCAGCTTAGATTGGGGATTGAGTGGCTACACCTTC. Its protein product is CASSLDWGLSGYTF. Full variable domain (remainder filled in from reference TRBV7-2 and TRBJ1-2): GAGVSQSPSNKVTEKGKDVELRCDPISGHTALYWYRQSLGQGLEFLIYFQGNSAPDKSGLPSDRFSAERTGGSVSTLTIQRTQQEDSAVYLCASSLDWGLSGYTFGSGTRLTVV.

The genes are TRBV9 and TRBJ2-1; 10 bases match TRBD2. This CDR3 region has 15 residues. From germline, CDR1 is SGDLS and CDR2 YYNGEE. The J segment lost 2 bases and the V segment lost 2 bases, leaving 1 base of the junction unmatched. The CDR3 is CASSVLAGAYNEQFF. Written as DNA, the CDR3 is TGTGCCAGCAGCGTCCTAGCGGGGGCCTACAATGAGCAGTTCTTC.

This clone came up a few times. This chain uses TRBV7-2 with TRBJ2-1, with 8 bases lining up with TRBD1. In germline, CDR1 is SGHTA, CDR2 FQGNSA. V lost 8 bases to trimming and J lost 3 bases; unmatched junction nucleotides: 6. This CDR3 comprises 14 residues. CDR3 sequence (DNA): TGTGCCAGCTTTCAGGGGGCGGTCTACAATGAGCAGTTCTTC. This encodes CASFQGAVYNEQFF.